This record looks at one TCR beta chain sequence and its context. Antigen: not known. Assay used: immunoSEQ multiplex PCR; TCRdb lists only in-frame clones, some missing. This table has hundreds of thousands of clones, 55% to 85% appearing once. This entry comes from a study of shared clonotypes between healthy human individuals. Study information: The study used three CD4 naive, three CD4 memory, two CD8 naive and one CD8 memory plate per donor.

J gave up 9 bases and V 6 bases, and 10 bases lay outside the gene matches. The CDR3 is made up of 14 amino acids. Germline CDR1 and CDR2: MNHEY and SVGAGI. Findings and caveats of the study: In contrast to clonotypes shared by all four donors, non-shared clonotypes had lower generation probabilities.

Donors comprised healthy HIV-negative adults lacking recent acute infections or vaccinations. Sample: memory CD4+ T cells sorted from blood. Subset given: CD45RA-negative fraction. This sequence was found in a woman in her thirties in good health. The chain has TRBV6-5 and TRBJ2-1; TRBD2 matches 8 bases. The CDR3 nucleotides are TGTGCCAGCAGCCGCACCGGACTAGCATCTGAGCAGTTCTTC. Protein sequence: CASSRTGLASEQFF.